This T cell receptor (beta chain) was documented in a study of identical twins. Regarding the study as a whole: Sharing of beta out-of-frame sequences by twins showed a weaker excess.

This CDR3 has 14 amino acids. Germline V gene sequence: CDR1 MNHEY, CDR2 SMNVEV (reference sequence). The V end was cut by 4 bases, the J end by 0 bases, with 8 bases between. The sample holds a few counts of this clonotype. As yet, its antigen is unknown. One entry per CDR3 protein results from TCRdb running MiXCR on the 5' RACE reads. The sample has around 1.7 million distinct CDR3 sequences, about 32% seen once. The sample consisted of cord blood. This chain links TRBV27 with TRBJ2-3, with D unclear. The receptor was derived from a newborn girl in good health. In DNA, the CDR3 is TGTGCCAGCAGTTGGTCTTCTAGCACAGATACGCAGTATTTT. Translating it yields CASSWSSSTDTQYF.